This is a list of T cell receptor beta chains from one sample in a study of CD8 T cells in Susac syndrome. Each CDR3 protein gets one entry after TCRdb re-called the immunoSEQ multiplex PCR reads with MiXCR. The profile shows tens of thousands of distinct CDR3 sequences, 93% of them singletons. The sample was CD8+ T cells from PBMCs. These receptor sequences come from a human donor in good health. CDR3s include the opening cysteine and the closing phenylalanine or tryptophan. D genes are given only for firm matches. Only some rows state a clone size, as once, few, many or a class for expanded clones.

TRBV9	few	.	TRBJ1-1	TGTGCCAGCAGCGTGGAAGGGGAGACTGAAGCTTTCTTT	CASSVEGETEAFF
TRBV7-7	.	TRBD2	TRBJ2-1	TGTGCCAGCAGCCCTGTAGCGGGGGCAACCTACAATGAGCAGTTCTTC	CASSPVAGATYNEQFF
TRBV19	.	.	TRBJ2-6	TGTGCCAGTAGTTCCCCACAGGGCTCTGGGGCCAACGTCCTGACTTTC	CASSSPQGSGANVLTF
TRBV20-1	.	.	TRBJ2-5	TGCAGTGCTAGGGACGGGGGGCCACGAGAGACCCAGTACTTC	CSARDGGPRETQYF
TRBV7-2	.	TRBD1	TRBJ1-1	TGTGCCAGCAGCCATCGGACAGGAAAGAACACTGAAGCTTTCTTT	CASSHRTGKNTEAFF
TRBV20-1	.	TRBD2	TRBJ2-7	TGCAGTGCTAGAGATCGACTAGCCAGCTACGAGCAGTACTTC	CSARDRLASYEQYF
TRBV4-3	.	.	TRBJ2-3	TGCGCCAGCAGCCAAGAATGGAAACGCACAGATACGCAGTATTTT	CASSQEWKRTDTQYF
TRBV20-1	.	TRBD1	TRBJ2-5	TGCAGTGCTAGAGGGGGAACAGGGGGCCCCCAAGAGACCCAGCACTTC	CSARGGTGGPQETQHF
TRBV7-6	.	.	TRBJ2-6	TGTGCCAGCAGCTCTGCCAACAGGGTATGGTCCTCTGGGGCCAACGTCCTGACTTTC	CASSSANRVWSSGANVLTF
TRBV9	.	.	TRBJ2-1	TGTGCCAGCAGCCCTCGCCCGTATGAGCAGTTCTTC	CASSPRPYEQFF
TRBV12-3/TRBV12-4	.	.	TRBJ2-7	TGTGCCAGCAGTTTATCGGGGGAGCAGTACTTC	CASSLSGEQYF
TRBV7-9	.	.	TRBJ2-7	TGTGCCAGCAGCTTTACGCGGGAACACTCCTACGAGCAGTACTTC	CASSFTREHSYEQYF
TRBV28	.	TRBD1	TRBJ2-2	TGTGCCAGCAGACTCCGACAGGGCCGCACCGGGGAGCTGTTTTTT	CASRLRQGRTGELFF
TRBV14	.	.	TRBJ2-7	TGTGCCAGCAGTCCGGACCGAAACTCCTACGAGCAGTACTTC	CASSPDRNSYEQYF
TRBV18	once	TRBD1	TRBJ1-5	TGTGCCAGCTCACCCGGACAGGGAATTCAGCCCCAGCATTTT	CASSPGQGIQPQHF
TRBV18	.	.	TRBJ1-1	TGTGCCAGCTCACCAGGGGGTGGGTTGAACACTGAAGCTTTCTTT	CASSPGGGLNTEAFF
TRBV20-1	.	.	TRBJ1-1	TGCAGTGCCCTGGGGGTAGAAAGCACTGAAGCTTTCTTT	CSALGVESTEAFF
TRBV12-3/TRBV12-4	once	TRBD1	TRBJ2-5	TGTGCCAGCAGTTATTTGAGGGGGCCCCCAGGAGAGACCCAGTACTTC	CASSYLRGPPGETQYF
TRBV2	.	.	TRBJ1-4	TGTGCCAGCAGGAGGGGGACATTGAAAGGGCTTACAACTAATGAAAAACTGTTTTTT	CASRRGTLKGLTTNEKLFF
TRBV6-1	.	TRBD2	TRBJ2-3	TGTGCCAGCAGTGATCGGGCTGGCGGGGGGGCAGATACGCAGTATTTT	CASSDRAGGGADTQYF
TRBV6-2/TRBV6-3	.	.	TRBJ2-2	TGTGCCAGCAGTTACCCCACCGGAGGGGACAACACCGGGGAGCTGTTTTTT	CASSYPTGGDNTGELFF
TRBV2	once	.	TRBJ2-1	TGTGCCAGCAGTGAATATGGGCCCTCCGAGCAGTTCTTC	CASSEYGPSEQFF
TRBV19	.	.	TRBJ2-3	TGTGCCAGTAGTGATGGTACAATCTATACGCAGTATTTT	CASSDGTIYTQYF
TRBV5-1	.	.	TRBJ1-1	TGCGCCAGCAGAGAAACTGGTCAGGAATCGATGAACACTGAAGCTTTCTTT	CASRETGQESMNTEAFF
TRBV5-6	.	TRBD1	TRBJ2-5	TGTGCCAGCAGTAGGGACAGGGGAAAGACCCAGTACTTC	CASSRDRGKTQYF
TRBV9	.	.	TRBJ2-3	TGTGCCAGCAGCATTACTACAGGAGCAGATACGCAGTATTTT	CASSITTGADTQYF
TRBV19	.	.	TRBJ2-3	TGTGCCAGTAGTGTTTTCGAGAGAGATACGCAGTATTTT	CASSVFERDTQYF
TRBV9	.	.	TRBJ1-2	TGTGCCAGCAGCGTAGGGGGACGACAGAACTATGGCTACACCTTC	CASSVGGRQNYGYTF
TRBV20-1	.	.	TRBJ1-1	TGCAGTGCAAAAGCCGAAGACACTGAAGCTTTCTTT	CSAKAEDTEAFF
TRBV19	.	TRBD1	TRBJ1-1	TGTGCCAGTAGTTTCGGACAGGGGGGTAACACTGAAGCTTTCTTT	CASSFGQGGNTEAFF
TRBV7-2	.	.	TRBJ2-5	TGTGCCAGCAGCTCCTATGGTTCAGACAAAGAGACCCAGTACTTC	CASSSYGSDKETQYF
TRBV25-1	.	.	TRBJ1-6	TGTGCCAGCAGCCCATGGGAGGGTGGTTCACCCCTCCACTTT	CASSPWEGGSPLHF
TRBV4-3	.	.	TRBJ2-7	TGCGCCAGCAGCCAAGAGGCCGGTACCCACTACGAGCAGTACTTC	CASSQEAGTHYEQYF
TRBV11-2	.	TRBD1	TRBJ2-7	TGTGCCAGCAGCTTGACAGGGGGCGAGCAGTACTTC	CASSLTGGEQYF
TRBV7-9	.	TRBD1	TRBJ2-7	TGTGCCAGCAGCCAGACAGGGATCGGGTACGAGCAGTACTTC	CASSQTGIGYEQYF
TRBV14	.	.	TRBJ2-1	TGTGCCAACAGCCAAGAGCGCGGGGTGGACAATGAGCAGTTCTTC	CANSQERGVDNEQFF
TRBV7-7	.	.	TRBJ2-2	TGTGCCACTCCGGGCGACACCGGGGAGCTGTTTTTT	CATPGDTGELFF